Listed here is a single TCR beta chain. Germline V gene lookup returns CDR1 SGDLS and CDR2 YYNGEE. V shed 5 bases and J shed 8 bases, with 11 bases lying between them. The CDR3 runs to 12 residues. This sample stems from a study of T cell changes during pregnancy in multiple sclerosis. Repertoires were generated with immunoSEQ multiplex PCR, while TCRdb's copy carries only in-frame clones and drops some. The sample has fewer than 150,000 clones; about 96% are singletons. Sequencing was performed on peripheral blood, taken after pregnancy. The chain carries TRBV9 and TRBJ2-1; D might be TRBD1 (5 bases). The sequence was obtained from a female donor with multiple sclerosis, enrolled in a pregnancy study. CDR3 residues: CASSQGLDEQFF. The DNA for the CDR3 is TGTGCCAGCAGTCAGGGTTTGGATGAGCAGTTCTTC.